This TCR beta chain was recovered during a study of multiple sclerosis patients with progressive multifocal leukoencephalopathy. The J segment lost 4 bases and the V segment lost 0 bases, leaving 17 bases of the junction unmatched. The CDR3 contains 19 residues. The germline V gene encodes CDR1 SGHTA and CDR2 FQGNSA. The data were produced by immunoSEQ multiplex PCR, yet TCRdb's version contains in-frame clones alone and is incomplete. The sample yields under 40,000 clones, over 90% seen once. Notes on this clone: The same CDR3 arises from other DNA sequences in this sample as well.

The time point: before natalizumab initiation. Before the first natalizumab infusion, T0 blood samples were taken. Sequencing was done on a sample of PBMCs. V gene TRBV7-2 combines with J gene TRBJ2-7; TRBD2 aligns across 8 bases. This receptor was taken from a man aged 25 to 40 with multiple sclerosis. CDR3 residues: CASSLAWPELTSARYEQYF. In DNA form, the CDR3 reads TGTGCCAGCAGCTTAGCTTGGCCGGAACTGACTAGCGCAAGATACGAGCAGTACTTC.